This T cell receptor (beta chain) was documented in a study of T cell responses to AZD1222 COVID-19 vaccine. The length of the CDR3 is 15 residues. The V gene's germline CDR1 is LGHNA and CDR2 YNFKEQ. Trimming shortened V by 5 bases and J by 4 bases, and 18 bases separated the two germline ends. TCRdb's table, derived via immunoSEQ multiplex PCR, lists solely in-frame clones and lacks some. The table lists approximately 94,000 clones, around 89% of them singletons. The input for sequencing was peripheral blood, taken on day 0 of AZD1222 vaccination. The receptor's source is an adult in good health. This chain uses TRBV4-2 with TRBJ2-7, with D maybe TRBD2 (6 bases). The CDR3 DNA reads TGTGCCAGCAGCGACGAAACTAGGAGGGTATACGAGCAGTACTTC. The encoded protein is CASSDETRRVYEQYF.